The entry below gives a single T cell receptor (beta chain) sequence along with its context. The target antigen is unknown. Primers: 60 V beta forward and 13 J beta reverse. Profiling relied on immunoSEQ multiplex PCR, and the TCRdb table lists in-frame clones only, not all of them. The table lists under 130,000 clones, roughly four fifths of them singletons, with roughly 12% in the top ten. The data originate from a study of glioma-infiltrating T cells after dendritic cell vaccination. In the study overall: Dendritic cell vaccine was injected intradermally three times, biweekly. Study-wide results and limits: Estimated pretreatment TIL content predicted outcome after dendritic cell vaccination.

The germline V gene has CDR1 SEHNR and CDR2 FQNEAQ (reference sequence). The CDR3 length is 14 residues. V lost 3 bases, J lost 10 bases, and 5 bases stayed unmatched. This sequence originates from a human donor with glioblastoma. The sequenced sample was blood, obtained before dendritic cell vaccination. The chain recombines TRBV7-9 with TRBJ2-1; 11 bases map to TRBD1. Written as DNA, the CDR3 is TGTGCCAGCAGCTTTCGGGACAGGGGGGGAGAGCAGTTCTTC. Translated: CASSFRDRGGEQFF.